This T cell receptor beta chain was captured in a study of T cell responses to AZD1222 COVID-19 vaccine. Looking at the study overall: Analyses pooled second doses at about 4 or about 12 weeks.

The germline gives CDR1 PRHDT, CDR2 FYEKMQ (reference sequence). The CDR3 runs 16 residues. Trimming took off 0 bases at V and 0 bases at J, with 11 bases between the two ends. Study findings and constraints: Recipients of AZD1222 seropositive at baseline numbered only 5 to 7. Recipients of two AZD1222 doses showed rising Spike-specific TCR breadth and depth. Reports indicate that nearly half of spike-specific TCRs are directed at unmutated variant regions.

About this clone itself: Its target is unknown.

TCRdb's table, derived via immunoSEQ multiplex PCR, lists solely in-frame clones and lacks some. The table shows tens of thousands of clones, with roughly nine tenths occurring only once. This specimen consisted of peripheral blood, obtained on day 0 of AZD1222 vaccination. The genes are TRBV13 and TRBJ1-1, with a tentative D call TRBD1 (5 bases). The receptor comes from an adult in good health. The CDR3 protein is CASSLGGTAMNTEAFF. The CDR3, as DNA: TGTGCCAGCAGCTTAGGAGGGACGGCTATGAACACTGAAGCTTTCTTT.